This is a list of T cell receptor beta chains from one sample in a study of cytomegalovirus exposure and HLA in healthy donors. The table came from immunoSEQ multiplex PCR; TCRdb's copy has only in-frame clones and leaves some out. Altogether a few hundred thousand clones are present, over 80% being singletons, with the ten largest covering 11% to 15%. The sequencing sample was made of PBMCs. These TCRs come from a woman in her thirties in good health and CMV-seropositive. The CDR3 runs from the conserved cysteine through the conserved F or W. The D gene is left open where the match is weak. Size values are once, few and many counts, or a class for expanded clones, and some rows have none.

clone size,D gene,V gene,J gene,CDR3 DNA,CDR3 protein
.,.,TRBV25-1,TRBJ1-1,TGTGCCAGCCTTCACGGACCTGAAGCTTTCTTT,CASLHGPEAFF
.,TRBD1,TRBV30,TRBJ1-5,TGTGCCTGGAGCCTGACAGGGGGCAATCAGCCCCAGCATTTT,CAWSLTGGNQPQHF
.,.,TRBV15,TRBJ2-5,TGTGCCACCAGCCGGTCCCGGGTTTTAAGAGAGGCCCAGTACTTC,CATSRSRVLREAQYF
.,.,TRBV12-5,TRBJ1-2,TGTGCTAGTGGTTTGGCCCACCAGAATGGCTACACCTTC,CASGLAHQNGYTF
.,.,TRBV2,TRBJ1-2,TGTGCCAGCACTGTAGGGGAGACCTATGGCTACACCTTC,CASTVGETYGYTF
.,.,TRBV4-3,TRBJ1-2,TGCGCCAGCAGCCAAGGCATAACAAGTCCAACCTATGGCTACACCTTC,CASSQGITSPTYGYTF
.,TRBD2,TRBV30,TRBJ2-7,TGTGCCTGTACATCGGGAGGCTCCTACGAGCAGTACTTC,CACTSGGSYEQYF
.,.,TRBV5-1,TRBJ2-3,TGCGCCAGCAGCCCGCAGACGGTAGTCGCAGATACGCAGTATTTT,CASSPQTVVADTQYF
.,TRBD1,TRBV6-1,TRBJ1-1,TGTGCCAGCCCTATGCCTGAGACAGGGAAGGCTTTCTTT,CASPMPETGKAFF
.,TRBD2,TRBV11-2,TRBJ2-7,TGTGCCAGCAGCTTAAGTGCTAGCGGGTATTACGAGCAGTACTTC,CASSLSASGYYEQYF
.,.,TRBV5-6,TRBJ2-1,TGTGCCAGCAGCGGCGCCAAAGATGAGCAGTTCTTC,CASSGAKDEQFF
.,TRBD2,TRBV27,TRBJ2-3,TGTGCCAGCAGTCCCCTAGCGGGAGGTTTAACAGATACGCAGTATTTT,CASSPLAGGLTDTQYF
.,.,TRBV30,TRBJ1-1,TGTGCCTGGAAAAGACCGATGAACACTGAAGCTTTCTTT,CAWKRPMNTEAFF
few,.,TRBV11-2,TRBJ1-1,TGTGCCAGCTCACGCCCCCAGGGCGCCAAAGCTTTCTTT,CASSRPQGAKAFF
.,.,TRBV30,TRBJ2-7,TGTGCCTGGAGTGCTGGGACACCCTACGAGCAGTACTTC,CAWSAGTPYEQYF
.,TRBD1,TRBV15,TRBJ2-2,TGTGCCACCAGCGCCCAGGGACAGGCAAACACCGGGGAGCTGTTTTTT,CATSAQGQANTGELFF
.,.,TRBV30,TRBJ2-2,TGTGCCTGGAGTGTCTCTAGTTCGGACTGGTACACCGGGGAGCTGTTTTTT,CAWSVSSSDWYTGELFF
.,.,TRBV27,TRBJ2-1,TGTGCCAGCAGTTTAGGGACCAATAACAATGAGCAGTTCTTC,CASSLGTNNNEQFF
.,TRBD1,TRBV18,TRBJ1-2,TGTGCCAGCTCACCATTAGGGACAGGGGTGCATGGCTACACCTTC,CASSPLGTGVHGYTF
once,TRBD1,TRBV19,TRBJ1-2,TGTGCCAGTAGTACATTACAGGGACAGGGATGGTCGACCGGCTACACCTTC,CASSTLQGQGWSTGYTF
medium-sized,.,TRBV6-6,TRBJ2-5,TGTGCCAGCAGTTACCAGTGGCAGGAAGAGACCCAGTACTTC,CASSYQWQEETQYF
.,.,TRBV6-5,TRBJ1-1,TGTGCCAGCAGTTACGGGGGGCAGGCTTTCTTT,CASSYGGQAFF
.,.,TRBV9,TRBJ1-1,TGTGCCAGCAGCCTTAGGGCAGGGGTGACTGAAGCTTTCTTT,CASSLRAGVTEAFF
once,.,TRBV7-8,TRBJ1-1,TGTGCCAGCAGCTTAAAGGTGATGGCCACTGAAGCTTTCTTT,CASSLKVMATEAFF
.,.,TRBV5-1,TRBJ1-1,TGCGCCAGCAGCTTGGCCGGGACGGACCTCAGCAAAGCTTTCTTT,CASSLAGTDLSKAFF
few,.,TRBV30,TRBJ1-2,TGTGCCTGGAGGGGGGGGTCTAACTATGGCTACACCTTC,CAWRGGSNYGYTF
.,TRBD2,TRBV27,TRBJ2-5,TGTGCCAGCAGTTTAATCCGGAGGCTAGCGGGAGATGAGACCCAGTACTTC,CASSLIRRLAGDETQYF
once,.,TRBV27,TRBJ2-3,TGTGCCAGCTGGGGCGTCCTTTCAGATACGCAGTATTTT,CASWGVLSDTQYF
.,.,TRBV6-6,TRBJ2-3,TGTGCCAGCAGTTACACGAGAGGGGTCACAGATACGCAGTATTTT,CASSYTRGVTDTQYF
once,.,TRBV6-1,TRBJ2-3,TGTGCCAGCAGTGAAGTATCAAGATTCGGAGATACGCAGTATTTT,CASSEVSRFGDTQYF
few,.,TRBV27,TRBJ1-1,TGTGCCAGCATTTCGGGGCCCGACGTTTTCTTT,CASISGPDVFF
.,.,TRBV7-2,TRBJ1-4,TGTGCCAGCAGCTTCCGAGAGTTTGCAACTAATGAAAAACTGTTTTTT,CASSFREFATNEKLFF
.,.,TRBV11-1,TRBJ1-1,TGTGCCAGCAGCCCCGAGTCCAACACTGAAGCTTTCTTT,CASSPESNTEAFF
once,TRBD1,TRBV29-1,TRBJ1-1,TGCAGCGTTTTCTCCGGGACAGGGGGCACTGAAGCTTTCTTT,CSVFSGTGGTEAFF
few,TRBD2,TRBV5-1,TRBJ2-5,TGCGCCAGCAGCCAAAAGTCCGGGACTAGCGGGAGAACAGAAGAGACCCAGTACTTC,CASSQKSGTSGRTEETQYF
.,.,TRBV7-9,TRBJ1-2,TGTGCCAGCCAGGCGACGGGCGAAGGCTACACCTTC,CASQATGEGYTF
.,TRBD2,TRBV18,TRBJ2-5,TGTGCCAGCTCACCACGTTCGGCGGGAGGGCCGGGAGAGACCCAGTACTTC,CASSPRSAGGPGETQYF
.,.,TRBV30,TRBJ2-3,TGTGCCTGGGACAGAAAAAGCGGGCTTTACACAGATACGCAGTATTTT,CAWDRKSGLYTDTQYF
once,.,TRBV27,TRBJ2-5,TGTGCCAGCAGTTTAGATCGGGAGACCCAGTACTTC,CASSLDRETQYF
.,TRBD1,TRBV9,TRBJ1-4,TGTGCCAGCAGCAAGCGACAGGGAGTGAATGAAAAACTGTTTTTT,CASSKRQGVNEKLFF